A selection of T cell receptor beta chains follows, all from one sample in a study of T cell responses to AZD1222 COVID-19 vaccine. The method was immunoSEQ multiplex PCR; TCRdb's version includes in-frame clones alone and lacks a portion of them. Among about 110,000 clones, around 81% were seen once, and the ten largest hold roughly 9.9%. The sequencing here drew on peripheral blood, taken on day 0 of AZD1222 vaccination. These receptors originate from an adult in good health. CDR3s include the opening cysteine and the closing phenylalanine or tryptophan. Fields, in order: V gene, J gene, CDR3 protein.

v_gene: TRBV5-1
j_gene: TRBJ2-4
CDR3aa: CASSFTQTKNIQYF

v_gene: TRBV7-2
j_gene: TRBJ1-1
CDR3aa: CASRNRGRTEAFF

v_gene: TRBV5-4
j_gene: TRBJ2-2
CDR3aa: CASSPAGAGNTGELFF

v_gene: TRBV4-2
j_gene: TRBJ2-3
CDR3aa: CASSPYGIAEMTDTQYF

v_gene: TRBV7-9
j_gene: TRBJ2-3
CDR3aa: CASSLGDRGGRDTQYF

v_gene: TRBV6-5
j_gene: TRBJ1-6
CDR3aa: CASSYGGSNNSPLHF

v_gene: TRBV5-1
j_gene: TRBJ2-1
CDR3aa: CASSSGLQLYHEQFF

v_gene: TRBV25-1
j_gene: TRBJ1-6
CDR3aa: CASSEGTGGANSSPLHF

v_gene: TRBV7-2
j_gene: TRBJ2-3
CDR3aa: CASSLVGFTDTQYF

v_gene: TRBV9
j_gene: TRBJ1-4
CDR3aa: CASSPRMGQWGELFF

v_gene: TRBV12-3/TRBV12-4
j_gene: TRBJ1-2
CDR3aa: CASSYRGGYTF

v_gene: TRBV19
j_gene: TRBJ1-5
CDR3aa: CASTSGQGNQPQHF

v_gene: TRBV5-1
j_gene: TRBJ1-3
CDR3aa: CASSMNPSPSGNTIYF

v_gene: TRBV24-1
j_gene: TRBJ2-2
CDR3aa: CATSDLLFGTGGTGELFF

v_gene: TRBV19
j_gene: TRBJ2-1
CDR3aa: CASGGRAGGNEQFF

v_gene: TRBV4-3
j_gene: TRBJ2-1
CDR3aa: CASSQDFYNEQFF

v_gene: TRBV27
j_gene: TRBJ1-4
CDR3aa: CASSLSQGTNEKLFF

v_gene: TRBV7-8
j_gene: TRBJ1-3
CDR3aa: CASSSARGTSGNTIYF

v_gene: TRBV28
j_gene: TRBJ1-5
CDR3aa: CASSFYPTGGNQPQHF

v_gene: TRBV13
j_gene: TRBJ1-1
CDR3aa: CASSPVYTEAFF

v_gene: TRBV5-8
j_gene: TRBJ2-3
CDR3aa: CASSLGDSLNTDTQYF

v_gene: TRBV28
j_gene: TRBJ1-6
CDR3aa: CASSTGAFRTSPLHF

v_gene: TRBV11-2
j_gene: TRBJ1-1
CDR3aa: CASSLGANTEAFF